This T cell receptor beta chain was captured by sequencing in a study of cytomegalovirus exposure and HLA in healthy donors. General observations from the study: A later analysis linked a missense variant in DCLRE1C to the trimming of TCR beta V and J genes. Analysis performed later found roughly 17,000 TCR beta sequences associated with HLA alleles at 0.05 false discovery rate. In an earlier analysis, about 87% or about 30%: the productive usage of most TCR beta V segments.

Donors in the study were healthy people who gave bone marrow. The CDR3 extends over 14 amino acids. Trimming took off 5 bases at V and 3 bases at J, with 8 bases between the two ends. Germline V gene lookup returns CDR1 SGHTA and CDR2 FQGTGA. Primers for the PCR totalled 60 Vbeta and 13 Jbeta. Clones were read by immunoSEQ multiplex PCR, and TCRdb kept only the in-frame ones, dropping some. The table has over 120,000 clones, about 70% seen once. Turning to this clone: Antigen unknown.

The source of this sequence is a woman between 55 and 75 years old in good health and CMV-seropositive. The chain couples TRBV7-3 to TRBJ2-6; D unclear. Sequencing was done on a sample of PBMCs. In DNA form, the CDR3 reads TGTGCCAGCAGCCGCTCTAATGGGGCCAACGTCCTGACTTTC. Translated, it gives CASSRSNGANVLTF. Based on the CDR3 plus reference TRBV7-3 and TRBJ2-6, the full variable domain is GAGVSQTPSNKVTEKGKYVELRCDPISGHTALYWYRQSLGQGPEFLIYFQGTGAADDSGLPNDRFFAVRPEGSVSTLKIQRTERGDSAVYLCASSRSNGANVLTFGAGSRLTVL.